These 4 T cell receptor beta chains originate from one sample sequenced in a study of blood T cell repertoires in COVID-19. Clones were sequenced by immunoSEQ multiplex PCR, and TCRdb holds only the in-frame ones, with some missing. Among 150,000 to 200,000 clones listed, around 80% were seen once. The sequencing input was peripheral blood. The origin of the receptors is a woman between 65 and 79 years old with COVID-19, enrolled during active disease.

The chain joins TRBV30 to TRBJ2-5, with a tentative D call TRBD2 (6 bases). The CDR3 spans 11 residues. Per the germline V gene, CDR1 is GTSNPN and CDR2 is SVGIG (reference sequence). Deletions cut 4 bases from V and 5 bases from J, with 8 bases between. The CDR3 here is CAWTGRETQYF. The CDR3 region has the DNA TGTGCCTGGACTGGGAGGGAGACCCAGTACTTC.

The chain is built from TRBV5-1 and TRBJ2-7; D not certain. The CDR3 totals 13 residues. Germline V gene data show CDR1 as SGHRS and CDR2 as YFSETQ. Trimming pared 5 bases from V and 5 bases from J, leaving 14 bases between. CDR3 region: CASRWLVTDEQYF. As DNA, the CDR3 is TGCGCCAGCAGGTGGCTAGTGACGGACGAGCAGTACTTC. Filled out from reference TRBV5-1 and TRBJ2-7, the complete variable domain reads KAGVTQTPRYLIKTRGQQVTLSCSPISGHRSVSWYQQTPGQGLQFLFEYFSETQRNKGNFPGRFSGRQFSNSRSEMNVSTLELGDSALYLCASRWLVTDEQYFGPGTRLTVT.

CDR3 nucleotide sequence: TGTGCCAGCAGCCCTATGAGGAGCGGACCGCAGTTCTTC. Its translation: CASSPMRSGPQFF. V usage is TRBV3-1 (or the pseudogene TRBV3-2) and J usage is TRBJ2-1; weak D call: TRBD2 (5 bases). CDR3 size: 13 residues. Germline V lookup: CDR1 LGHDT, CDR2 YNNKEL (reference sequence). V was pared by 4 bases and J by 12 bases, with 16 bases between.

The V call is TRBV5-6, the J call TRBJ1-3; TRBD1 matches 9 bases. This CDR3 has 14 residues. V trimming: 4 bases; J trimming: 9 bases; junction bases outside the gene matches: 8. Germline V gene data show CDR1 as SGHDT and CDR2 as YYEEEE. DNA of the CDR3: TGTGCCAGCAGCCCGACAGGGGGATTCGGCACCATATATTTT. Its translation is CASSPTGGFGTIYF. The full variable domain, with the rest looked up from reference TRBV5-6 and TRBJ1-3, is DAGVTQSPTHLIKTRGQQVTLRCSPKSGHDTVSWYQQALGQGPQFIFQYYEEEERQRGNFPDRFSGHQFPNYSSELNVNALLLGDSALYLCASSPTGGFGTIYFGEGSWLTVV.